This TCR beta chain derives from a study of shared clonotypes between healthy human individuals. Study information: A few men and a couple of women, aged 18 to 49, were donors. Broader study findings: Blood was the sole source, and tissue repertoires probably differ. Some clonotypes were shared by all four sorted-subset donors, while others were not shared. The non-shared ones had lower generation probabilities than the shared ones.

With regard to this clone: Antigen specificity is unknown. One end of the junction varies from germline; a read error may be responsible.

The table came from immunoSEQ multiplex PCR; TCRdb's copy has only in-frame clones and leaves some out. Of about 2.2 million clones in the sample, 85% to 95% are singletons; the top ten hold around 1.7%. Positive CCR7 selection of CD45RO-negative cells yielded the naive CD8 cells, and terminally differentiated effector memory CD45RA+ cells were excluded. This CDR3 is built from 12 residues. Germline V gives CDR1 SGHAT, CDR2 FQNNGV. The sequence was obtained from a man aged 18 to 29 in good health. Some clones in this sample may be carry-over from other donors' samples. V is TRBV11-2 and J is TRBJ2-2; D is unresolved. The sequencing input was naive CD8+ T cells from PBMCs. The CDR3 nucleotides are TGTGCCAGCACCTTACGCACCGGGGAGCTGTTTTTT. It translates to CASTLRTGELFF.